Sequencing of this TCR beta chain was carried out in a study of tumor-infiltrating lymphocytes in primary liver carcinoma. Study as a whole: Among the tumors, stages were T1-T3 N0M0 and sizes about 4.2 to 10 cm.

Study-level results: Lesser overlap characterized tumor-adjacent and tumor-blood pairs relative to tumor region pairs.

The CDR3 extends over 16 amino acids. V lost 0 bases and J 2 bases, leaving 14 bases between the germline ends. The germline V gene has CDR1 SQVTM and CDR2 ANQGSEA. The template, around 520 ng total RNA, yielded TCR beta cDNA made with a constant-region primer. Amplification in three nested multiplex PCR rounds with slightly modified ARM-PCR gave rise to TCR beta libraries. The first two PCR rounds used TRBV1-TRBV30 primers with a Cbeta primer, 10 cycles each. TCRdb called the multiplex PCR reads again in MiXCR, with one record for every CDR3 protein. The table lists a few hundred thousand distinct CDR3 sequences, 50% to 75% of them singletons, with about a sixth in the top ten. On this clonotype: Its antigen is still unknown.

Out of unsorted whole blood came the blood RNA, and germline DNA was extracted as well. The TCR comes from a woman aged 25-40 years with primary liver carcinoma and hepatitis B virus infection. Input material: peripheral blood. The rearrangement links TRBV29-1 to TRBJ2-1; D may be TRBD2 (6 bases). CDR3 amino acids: CSVEDSGGTTYNEQFF. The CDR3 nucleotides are TGCAGCGTTGAAGATTCTGGCGGGACCACCTACAATGAGCAGTTCTTC.